This T cell receptor (beta chain) was identified in a study of OX40 agonist ivuxolimab in advanced cancers. The overall study: Patients received the agonistic anti-OX40 (CD134) antibody ivuxolimab. Enrolled patients in dose escalation had cancers that were hepatocellular carcinoma, melanoma, renal cell or head and neck cancer. In three patients, partial responses were observed, one with hepatocellular carcinoma and two with cutaneous melanoma.

Germline V gene lookup returns CDR1 MNHEY and CDR2 SMNVEV (reference sequence). Trimming cost V 5 bases and J 10 bases, with 17 bases left between them. This CDR3 is built from 14 residues. Repertoires were generated with immunoSEQ multiplex PCR, while TCRdb's copy carries only in-frame clones and drops some. The sample includes tens of thousands of clones, 80% to 90% of them seen just once. The receptor comes from an adult with an advanced solid tumor such as melanoma, head and neck, liver or kidney cancer. The chain couples TRBV27 to TRBJ1-4, with no clear D. The sample consisted of CD4+ or CD8+ T cells sorted from blood, taken in a trial of the OX40 agonist ivuxolimab. This CDR3 reads CASSPRAVYGKLFF. The CDR3 DNA sequence: TGTGCCAGCAGTCCCCGGGCAGTTTATGGAAAACTGTTTTTT.